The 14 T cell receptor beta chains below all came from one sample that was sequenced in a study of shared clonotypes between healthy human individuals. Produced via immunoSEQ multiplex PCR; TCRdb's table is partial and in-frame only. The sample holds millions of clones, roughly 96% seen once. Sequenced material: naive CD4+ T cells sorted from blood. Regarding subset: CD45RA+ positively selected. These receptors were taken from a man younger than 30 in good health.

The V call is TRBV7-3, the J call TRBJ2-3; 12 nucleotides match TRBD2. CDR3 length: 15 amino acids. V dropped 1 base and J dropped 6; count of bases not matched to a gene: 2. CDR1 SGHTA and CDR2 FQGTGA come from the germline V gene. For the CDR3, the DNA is TGTGCCAGCAGCTTAATTGGGACTAGCGGGGATACGCAGTATTTT. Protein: CASSLIGTSGDTQYF.

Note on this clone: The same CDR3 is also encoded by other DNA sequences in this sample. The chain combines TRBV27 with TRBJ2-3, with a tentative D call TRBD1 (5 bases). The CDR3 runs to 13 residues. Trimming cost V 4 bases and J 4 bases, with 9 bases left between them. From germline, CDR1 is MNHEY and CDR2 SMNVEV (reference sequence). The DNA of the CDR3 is TGTGCCAGCAGTTCTCAGGGCCCAGATACGCAGTATTTT. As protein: CASSSQGPDTQYF.

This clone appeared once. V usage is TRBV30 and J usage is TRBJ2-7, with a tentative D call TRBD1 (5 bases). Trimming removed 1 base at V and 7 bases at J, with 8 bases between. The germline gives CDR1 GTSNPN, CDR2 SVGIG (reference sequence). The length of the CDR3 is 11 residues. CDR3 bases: TGTGCCTGGAGTGGTTCAGGGGAGCAGTACTTC. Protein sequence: CAWSGSGEQYF.

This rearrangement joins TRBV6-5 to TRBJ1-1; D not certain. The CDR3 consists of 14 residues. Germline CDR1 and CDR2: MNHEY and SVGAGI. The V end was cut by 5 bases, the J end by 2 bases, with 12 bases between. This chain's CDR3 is CASSKPGTNTEAFF. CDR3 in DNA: TGTGCCAGCAGTAAACCGGGAACAAACACTGAAGCTTTCTTT.

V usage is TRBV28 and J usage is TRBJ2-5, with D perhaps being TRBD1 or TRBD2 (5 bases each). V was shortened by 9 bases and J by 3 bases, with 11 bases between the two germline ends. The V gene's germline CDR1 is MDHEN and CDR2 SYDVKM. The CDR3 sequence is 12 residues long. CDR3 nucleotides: TGTGCCAGTAGGGACGGGAAAGAGACCCAGTACTTC. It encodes CASRDGKETQYF.

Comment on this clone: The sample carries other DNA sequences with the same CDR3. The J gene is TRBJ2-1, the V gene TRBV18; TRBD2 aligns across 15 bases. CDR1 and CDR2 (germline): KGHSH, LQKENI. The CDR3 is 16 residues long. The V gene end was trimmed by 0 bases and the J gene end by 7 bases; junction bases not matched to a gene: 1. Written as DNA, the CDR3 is TGTGCCAGCTCACCACCGGGACTAGCGGGGGGTAATGAGCAGTTCTTC. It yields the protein CASSPPGLAGGNEQFF.

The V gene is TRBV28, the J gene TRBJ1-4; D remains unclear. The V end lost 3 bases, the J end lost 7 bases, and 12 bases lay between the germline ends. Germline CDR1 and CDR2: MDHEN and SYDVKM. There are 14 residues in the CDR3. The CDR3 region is CASSFRSGGEKLFF. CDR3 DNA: TGTGCCAGCAGTTTTAGGTCCGGCGGTGAAAAACTGTTTTTT.

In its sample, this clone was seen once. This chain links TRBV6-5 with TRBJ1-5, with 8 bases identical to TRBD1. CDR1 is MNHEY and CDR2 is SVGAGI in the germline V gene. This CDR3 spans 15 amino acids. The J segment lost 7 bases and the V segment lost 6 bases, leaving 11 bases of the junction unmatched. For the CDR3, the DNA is TGTGCCAGCAGCCCCGGGACAGGCACGGGGCAGCCCCAGCATTTT. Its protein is CASSPGTGTGQPQHF.

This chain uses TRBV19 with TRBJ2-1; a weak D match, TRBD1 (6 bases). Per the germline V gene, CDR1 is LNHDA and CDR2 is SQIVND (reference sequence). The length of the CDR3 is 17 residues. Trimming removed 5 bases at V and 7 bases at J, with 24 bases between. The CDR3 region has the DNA TGTGCCAGTAGTGTTCCCACAGGGAAGGGAAAAGTGAATGAGCAGTTCTTC. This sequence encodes CASSVPTGKGKVNEQFF.

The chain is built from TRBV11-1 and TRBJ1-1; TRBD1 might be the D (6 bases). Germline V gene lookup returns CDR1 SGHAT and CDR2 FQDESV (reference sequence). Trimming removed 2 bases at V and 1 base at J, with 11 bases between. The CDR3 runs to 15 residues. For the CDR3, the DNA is TGTGCCAGCAGCTTACACACAGGGAAGAACACTGAAGCTTTCTTT. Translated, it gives CASSLHTGKNTEAFF.

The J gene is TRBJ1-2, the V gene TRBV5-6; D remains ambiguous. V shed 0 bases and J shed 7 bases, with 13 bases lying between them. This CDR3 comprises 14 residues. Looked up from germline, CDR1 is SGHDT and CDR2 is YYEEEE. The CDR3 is CASSLGQAPSGYTF. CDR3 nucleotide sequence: TGTGCCAGCAGCTTGGGGCAGGCCCCTTCTGGCTACACCTTC.

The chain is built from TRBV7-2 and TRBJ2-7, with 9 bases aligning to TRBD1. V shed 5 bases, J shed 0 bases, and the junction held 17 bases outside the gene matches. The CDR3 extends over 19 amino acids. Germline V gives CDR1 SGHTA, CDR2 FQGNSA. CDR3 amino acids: CASSTHRDRAPGSSYEQYF. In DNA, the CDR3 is TGTGCCAGCAGCACACACCGGGACAGGGCTCCGGGAAGCTCCTACGAGCAGTACTTC. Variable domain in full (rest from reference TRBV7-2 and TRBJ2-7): GAGVSQSPSNKVTEKGKDVELRCDPISGHTALYWYRQSLGQGLEFLIYFQGNSAPDKSGLPSDRFSAERTGGSVSTLTIQRTQQEDSAVYLCASSTHRDRAPGSSYEQYFGPGTRLTVT.

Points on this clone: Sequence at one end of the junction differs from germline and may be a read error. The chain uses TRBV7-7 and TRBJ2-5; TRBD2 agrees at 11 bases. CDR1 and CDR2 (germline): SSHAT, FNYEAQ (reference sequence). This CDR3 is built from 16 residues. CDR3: CASSLFSGGVLETQYF. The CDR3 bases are TGTGCTAGCAGCTTATTTAGCGGGGGGGTTCTTGAGACCCAGTACTTC.

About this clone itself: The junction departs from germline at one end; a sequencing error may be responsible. CDR3 protein: CASSLAPGLGTDTQYF. CDR3 nucleotide sequence: TGTGCTAGCAGCTTAGCCCCGGGACTGGGCACAGATACGCAGTATTTT. The rearrangement links TRBV7-7 to TRBJ2-3; D may be TRBD2 (6 bases). The CDR3 is 16 amino acids. Germline values: CDR1 SSHAT, CDR2 FNYEAQ (reference sequence).